Shown below are 18 T cell receptor beta chains from a single sample sequenced in a study of cytomegalovirus exposure and HLA in healthy donors. Sequencing was performed with immunoSEQ multiplex PCR; in TCRdb, only in-frame clones are kept and a portion is missing. The sample gives 85,000 to 90,000 clones, roughly 96% of which show up once; 0.6% to 0.85% is in the top ten. The sequencing input was PBMCs. The receptors shown here come from a man aged 18 to 35 in good health and CMV-seronegative.

This chain connects TRBV4-1 to TRBJ2-2; 12 bases are a match to TRBD2. Germline V gene data show CDR1 as MGHRA and CDR2 as YSYEKL. The CDR3 covers 15 residues. With V trimmed by 3 bases and J by 6 bases, 2 bases remained unmatched. For the CDR3, the DNA is TGCGCCAGCAGCCAGACTAGCGGGAGAGCCGGGGAGCTGTTTTTT. This translates into CASSQTSGRAGELFF.

The chain recombines TRBV4-1 with TRBJ2-1; D is ambiguous. The CDR3 totals 13 residues. CDR1 is MGHRA, CDR2 YSYEKL, per germline. Trimming left V 3 bases short and J 7 bases short, with 10 bases between. This CDR3 is CASSQPLENEQFF. In DNA form, the CDR3 reads TGCGCCAGCAGCCAGCCCCTAGAGAATGAGCAGTTCTTC.

The chain has TRBV10-2 and TRBJ1-2, with 7 nucleotides matching TRBD1. J gave up 5 bases and V 6 bases, and 3 bases lay outside the gene matches. The CDR3 length is 12 residues. Looked up from germline, CDR1 is WSHSY and CDR2 is SAAADI. CDR3 nucleotides: TGCGCCAGCAGCACAGGGGATTATGGCTACACCTTC. Translation: CASSTGDYGYTF.

The chain has TRBV14 and TRBJ2-7; 8 nucleotides match TRBD2. Germline V gives CDR1 SGHDN, CDR2 FVKESK. J gave up 4 bases and V 7 bases, and 6 bases lay outside the gene matches. This CDR3 comprises 13 residues. The CDR3 loop reads CASTPSGSYEQYF. The DNA of the CDR3 is TGTGCCAGCACACCAAGCGGGAGTTACGAGCAGTACTTC.

The gene calls are TRBV6-5 and TRBJ2-7; 7 positions match TRBD2. The J segment lost 0 bases and the V segment lost 6 bases, leaving 8 bases of the junction unmatched. This CDR3 comprises 15 residues. Looked up from germline, CDR1 is MNHEY and CDR2 is SVGAGI. The CDR3 loop reads CASRSSGKSSYEQYV. The CDR3 DNA reads as TGTGCCAGCAGGTCCAGCGGGAAGAGCTCCTACGAGCAGTACGTC.

The chain uses TRBV7-2 and TRBJ1-2; D might be TRBD1 (6 bases). V gave up 3 bases and J gave up 4 bases, with 18 bases separating them. This CDR3 spans 16 amino acids. CDR1 is SGHTA and CDR2 is FQGNSA in the germline V gene. The CDR3 here is CASSLTPGQSFYGYTF. For the CDR3, the DNA is TGTGCCAGCAGCTTGACCCCCGGACAGAGCTTCTATGGCTACACCTTC.

The chain links TRBV7-3 to TRBJ2-7; 9 bases align to TRBD2. The V gene's germline CDR1 is SGHTA and CDR2 FQGTGA. J was trimmed by 1 base and V by 2 bases; bases with no gene match: 3. The CDR3 sequence is 15 residues long. The CDR3 DNA sequence: TGTGCCAGCAGCTTAGGGCTAGCGGGATCCTACGAGCAGTACTTC. Encoded protein: CASSLGLAGSYEQYF.

This chain links TRBV15 with TRBJ1-3; D gene uncertain. V gave up 1 base and J gave up 1 base, with 8 bases separating them. The CDR3 sequence is 15 residues long. Per germline, CDR1 LNHNV and CDR2 YYDKDF (reference sequence). The CDR3 DNA reads TGTGCCACCAGCAGAGGAAAGACATCTGGAAACACCATATATTTT. Translating gives CATSRGKTSGNTIYF.

This clone was seen once. CDR3 residues: CASGLREGETQYF. As DNA, the CDR3 is TGTGCTAGTGGCCTCAGGGAGGGGGAGACCCAGTACTTC. The rearrangement uses TRBV12-5 and TRBJ2-5, with 7 nucleotides matching TRBD2. Germline V gene sequence: CDR1 LGHNT, CDR2 FRNRAP. Trimming at V came to 6 bases and at J to 5 bases, leaving 6 bases not matched to a gene. The CDR3 covers 13 residues.

The chain couples TRBV18 to TRBJ1-1; D is possibly TRBD1 (5 bases). Looked up from germline, CDR1 is KGHSH and CDR2 is LQKENI. V shed 0 bases and J shed 1 base, with 9 bases lying between them. The CDR3 consists of 15 residues. The CDR3 DNA follows: TGTGCCAGCTCACCACCAGGGGCAGGGAACACTGAAGCTTTCTTT. Encoded protein: CASSPPGAGNTEAFF.

V gene TRBV29-1 combines with J gene TRBJ2-7; 8 nucleotides align to TRBD1. The CDR3 runs 12 residues. Germline lookup yields CDR1 SQVTM and CDR2 ANQGSEA. With 6 bases clipped from V and 3 bases from J, the junction kept 4 bases outside the gene matches. CDR3: CSVATGGYEQYF. Written as DNA, the CDR3 is TGCAGCGTCGCTACAGGGGGCTACGAGCAGTACTTC.

V is TRBV19 and J is TRBJ1-1; TRBD1 might be the D (5 bases). Between the trimmed V and J ends, which lost 9 bases and 4 bases, there was a span of 18 bases. There are 14 residues in the CDR3. Germline-derived CDR1 and CDR2 are LNHDA and SQIVND (reference sequence). CDR3: CASYWGGGGTEAFF. The CDR3 DNA reads as TGTGCCAGCTACTGGGGGGGAGGTGGCACTGAAGCTTTCTTT.

This clone occurred once. This chain uses TRBV14 with TRBJ2-1; D might be TRBD2 (6 bases). Germline CDR1 reads SGHDN; CDR2 reads FVKESK. This CDR3 region has 13 residues. Between the trimmed V and J ends, which lost 6 bases and 4 bases, there was a span of 10 bases. The CDR3 coding sequence is TGTGCCAGCAGGGTTAGCGGATACAATGAGCAGTTCTTC. It is translated as CASRVSGYNEQFF.

This chain links TRBV7-9 with TRBJ2-7; 15 nucleotides agree with TRBD2. The CDR3 extends over 19 amino acids. Germline CDR1 SEHNR, CDR2 FQNEAQ (reference sequence). V lost 5 bases to trimming and J lost 2 bases; unmatched junction nucleotides: 13. This CDR3 reads CASSPRRPGLAGGTYEQYF. CDR3 in DNA: TGTGCCAGCAGCCCCCGCCGACCGGGACTAGCGGGAGGAACCTACGAGCAGTACTTC.

CDR3 DNA: TGCGCCAGCAGGCCCTACCCACTAGCCGGGGAGACCCAGTACTTC. As protein: CASRPYPLAGETQYF. The rearrangement uses TRBV5-1 and TRBJ2-5; TRBD2 might be the D (6 bases). Trimming left V 5 bases short and J 5 bases short, with 19 bases between. The CDR3 extends over 15 amino acids. The germline CDR1 and CDR2 sequences are SGHRS and YFSETQ.

The gene calls are TRBV27 and TRBJ2-3; 12 bases agree with TRBD1. Germline V CDR1 and CDR2: MNHEY, SMNVEV (reference sequence). The CDR3 loop spans 17 amino acids. V shed 0 bases, J shed 2 bases, and the junction held 3 bases outside the gene matches. The CDR3 DNA reads as TGTGCCAGCAGTTTATCCGGGACAGGGGGCTCCACAGATACGCAGTATTTT. Translating gives CASSLSGTGGSTDTQYF.

The chain links TRBV2 to TRBJ2-1; the match to TRBD2 covers 10 bases. The CDR3 is 15 residues long. Per the germline V gene, CDR1 is SNHLY and CDR2 is FYNNEI. J was trimmed by 9 bases and V by 4 bases; bases with no gene match: 9. CDR3: CASSAASGGRGEQFF. CDR3 DNA: TGTGCCAGCAGTGCGGCTAGCGGGGGAAGGGGTGAGCAGTTCTTC.

The chain recombines TRBV7-9 with TRBJ2-1; 9 positions agree with TRBD2. J was trimmed by 5 bases and V by 3 bases; bases with no gene match: 8. CDR1 and CDR2 (germline): SEHNR, FQNEAQ (reference sequence). The CDR3 is 16 residues long. The CDR3 sequence is CASSFFRTSDHNEQFF. DNA for the CDR3: TGTGCCAGCAGCTTCTTTAGGACTAGCGACCACAATGAGCAGTTCTTC.